A selection of T cell receptor beta chains follows, all from one sample in a study of T cell responses to AZD1222 COVID-19 vaccine. The data were produced by immunoSEQ multiplex PCR, yet TCRdb's version contains in-frame clones alone and is incomplete. Of over 55,000 clones listed, around 82% are singletons. Source: peripheral blood, taken 28 days after the second AZD1222 dose. These receptors were obtained from an adult who received the AZD1222 COVID-19 vaccine. The CDR3 runs from the conserved cysteine through the conserved F or W. Fields, in order: J gene, V gene, CDR3 protein.

>TRBJ1-4|TRBV7-8
CASSFSATNEKLFF
>TRBJ2-5|TRBV7-6
CASSLGGRGLKETQYF
>TRBJ1-2|TRBV6-5
CASSYSVADADGYTF
>TRBJ1-5|TRBV7-2
CASSPGTGFYQPQHF
>TRBJ2-7|TRBV12-3/TRBV12-4
CASSPAHAYEQYF
>TRBJ1-6|TRBV5-1
CASSPGITSVDSLHF
>TRBJ1-2|TRBV28
CASSLGGYGYTF
>TRBJ2-1|TRBV29-1
CSVRGLDRLGNEQFF
>TRBJ2-2|TRBV6-1
CASSEAGYGANTGELFF
>TRBJ1-2|TRBV11-2
CASSLEWTGGFGYTF
>TRBJ2-5|TRBV3-1/TRBV3-2
CASSQDTGQGETQYF
>TRBJ1-5|TRBV5-1
CASSLEMYGTPQHF
>TRBJ1-4|TRBV14
CASSQEFGGGGFNEKLFF
>TRBJ2-5|TRBV19
CASTSSPTGGETQYF
>TRBJ2-7|TRBV6-6
CASSPARRQGASYEQYF
>TRBJ2-3|TRBV6-5
CASSFETASTDTQYF
>TRBJ2-1|TRBV6-2/TRBV6-3
CASSRQLHGNEQFF
>TRBJ1-1|TRBV19
CASSIEVTGATEAFF
>TRBJ2-5|TRBV27
CASSSSAGLETQYF
>TRBJ1-1|TRBV4-2
CASSQDPRMMNTEAFF
>TRBJ2-2|TRBV7-9
CASTQAANTGELFF
>TRBJ1-2|TRBV6-8
CASSQTPGQGIRWGYTF
>TRBJ1-1|TRBV5-6
CASSRAGGLMNTEAFF
>TRBJ1-1|TRBV4-2
CASSQADRRGVLNTEAFF
>TRBJ2-1|TRBV6-5
CASSHLGQYNEQFF
>TRBJ2-7|TRBV5-1
CASSRQGAGYSYEQYF
>TRBJ1-5|TRBV11-2
CASSLGIGEGQPQHF
>TRBJ2-1|TRBV6-6
CASSYERASQFF
>TRBJ2-2|TRBV5-1
CASSLSGANNRELFF